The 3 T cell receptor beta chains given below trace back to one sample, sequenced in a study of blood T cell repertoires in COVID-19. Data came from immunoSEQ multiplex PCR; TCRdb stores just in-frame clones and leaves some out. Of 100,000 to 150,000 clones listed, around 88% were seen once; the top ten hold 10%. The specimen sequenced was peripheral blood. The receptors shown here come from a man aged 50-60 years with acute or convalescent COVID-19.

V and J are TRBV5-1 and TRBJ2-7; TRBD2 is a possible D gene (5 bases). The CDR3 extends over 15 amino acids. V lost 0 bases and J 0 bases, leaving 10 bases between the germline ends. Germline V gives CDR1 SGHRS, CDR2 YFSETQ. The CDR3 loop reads CASSLAAGSSYEQYF. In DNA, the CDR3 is TGCGCCAGCAGCTTGGCTGCGGGCAGCTCCTACGAGCAGTACTTC.

CDR3 bases: TGTGCTAGTGGTTTACAGACAGGGGGCGTGAGCAATCAGCCCCAGCATTTT. The encoded protein is CASGLQTGGVSNQPQHF. The chain uses TRBV12-5 and TRBJ1-5; 10 nucleotides agree with TRBD1. J gave up 1 base and V 3 bases, and 6 bases lay outside the gene matches. The CDR3 is 17 amino acids. Germline-derived CDR1 and CDR2 are LGHNT and FRNRAP.

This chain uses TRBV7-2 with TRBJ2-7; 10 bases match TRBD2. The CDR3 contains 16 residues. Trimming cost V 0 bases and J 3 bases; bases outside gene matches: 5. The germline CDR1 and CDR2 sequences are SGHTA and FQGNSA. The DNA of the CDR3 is TGTGCCAGCAGCTTAGCGGCTAGCGGGAGAGTCTACGAGCAGTACTTC. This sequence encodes CASSLAASGRVYEQYF.